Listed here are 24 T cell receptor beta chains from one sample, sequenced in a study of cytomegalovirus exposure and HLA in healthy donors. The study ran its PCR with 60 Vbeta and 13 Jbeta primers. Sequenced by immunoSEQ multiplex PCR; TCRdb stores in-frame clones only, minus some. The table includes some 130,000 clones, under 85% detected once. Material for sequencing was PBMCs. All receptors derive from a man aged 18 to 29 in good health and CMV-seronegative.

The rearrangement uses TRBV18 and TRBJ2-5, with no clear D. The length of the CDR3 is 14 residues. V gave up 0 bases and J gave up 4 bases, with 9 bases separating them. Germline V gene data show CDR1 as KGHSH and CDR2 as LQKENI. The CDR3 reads CASSPPQLRETQYF. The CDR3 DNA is TGTGCCAGCTCACCACCGCAGTTAAGAGAGACCCAGTACTTC.

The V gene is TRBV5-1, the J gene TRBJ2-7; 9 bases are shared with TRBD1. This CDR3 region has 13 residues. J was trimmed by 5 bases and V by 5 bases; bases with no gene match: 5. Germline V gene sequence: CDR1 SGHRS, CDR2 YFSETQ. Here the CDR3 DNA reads TGCGCCAGCAGAGGGACAGGGTTAAACGAGCAGTACTTC. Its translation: CASRGTGLNEQYF. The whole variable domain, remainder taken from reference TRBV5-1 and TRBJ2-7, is KAGVTQTPRYLIKTRGQQVTLSCSPISGHRSVSWYQQTPGQGLQFLFEYFSETQRNKGNFPGRFSGRQFSNSRSEMNVSTLELGDSALYLCASRGTGLNEQYFGPGTRLTVT.

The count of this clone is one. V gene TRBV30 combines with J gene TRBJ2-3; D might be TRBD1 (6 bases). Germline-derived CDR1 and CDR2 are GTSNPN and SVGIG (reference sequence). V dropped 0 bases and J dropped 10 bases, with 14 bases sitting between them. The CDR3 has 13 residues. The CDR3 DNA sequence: TGTGCCTGGAGTGTCGTGACAGGATCGGCGCAGTATTTT. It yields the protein CAWSVVTGSAQYF.

CDR3 in amino acids: CASSLGGTGAEQYF. CDR3 DNA: TGTGCCAGCAGCTTAGGCGGGACAGGTGCCGAGCAGTACTTC. The V gene is TRBV13, the J gene TRBJ2-7, with 8 bases identical to TRBD1. This CDR3 contains 14 residues. V shed 0 bases, J shed 6 bases, and the junction held 4 bases outside the gene matches. The germline gives CDR1 PRHDT, CDR2 FYEKMQ (reference sequence).

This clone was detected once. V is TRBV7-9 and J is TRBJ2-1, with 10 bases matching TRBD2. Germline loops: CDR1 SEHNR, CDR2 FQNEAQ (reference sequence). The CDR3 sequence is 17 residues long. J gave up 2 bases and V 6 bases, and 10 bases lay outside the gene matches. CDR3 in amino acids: CASSIPLAGEAYNEQFF. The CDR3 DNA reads TGTGCCAGCAGTATCCCCCTAGCGGGGGAAGCCTACAATGAGCAGTTCTTC.

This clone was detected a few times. CDR3 sequence: CASSLSPGTGLNTEAFF. The CDR3 coding sequence is TGTGCCAGCAGCTTAAGTCCCGGGACAGGGTTGAACACTGAAGCTTTCTTT. J is TRBJ1-1 and V is TRBV11-1, with 9 bases aligning to TRBD1. Germline V gene data show CDR1 as SGHAT and CDR2 as FQDESV (reference sequence). V lost 2 bases to trimming and J lost 0 bases; unmatched junction nucleotides: 7. This CDR3 region has 17 residues.

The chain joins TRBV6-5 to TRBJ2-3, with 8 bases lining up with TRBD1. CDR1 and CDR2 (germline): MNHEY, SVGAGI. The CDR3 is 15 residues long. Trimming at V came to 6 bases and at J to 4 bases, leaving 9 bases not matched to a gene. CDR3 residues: CASREDRDYSDTQYF. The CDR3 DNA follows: TGTGCCAGCAGGGAGGACAGGGATTATTCAGATACGCAGTATTTT.

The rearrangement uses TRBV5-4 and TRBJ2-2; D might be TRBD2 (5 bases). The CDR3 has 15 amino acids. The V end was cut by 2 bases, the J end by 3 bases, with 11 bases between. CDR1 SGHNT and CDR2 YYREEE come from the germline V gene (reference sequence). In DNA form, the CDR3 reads TGTGCCAGCAGCTTTCAAGGGCGGGACACCGGGGAGCTGTTTTTT. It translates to CASSFQGRDTGELFF.

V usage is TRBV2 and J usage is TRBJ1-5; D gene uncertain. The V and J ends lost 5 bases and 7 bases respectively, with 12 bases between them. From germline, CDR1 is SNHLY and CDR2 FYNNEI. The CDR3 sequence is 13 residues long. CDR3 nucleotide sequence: TGTGCCAGCAGTTACACAGCGGCCCAGCCCCAGCATTTT. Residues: CASSYTAAQPQHF.

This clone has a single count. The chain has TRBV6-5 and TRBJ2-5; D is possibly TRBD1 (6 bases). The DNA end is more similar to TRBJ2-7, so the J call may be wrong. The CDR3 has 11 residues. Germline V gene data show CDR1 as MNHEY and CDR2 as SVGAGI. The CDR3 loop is CASSRGYEQYF. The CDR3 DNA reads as TGTGCCAGCAGTAGGGGGTACGAGCAGTACTTC.

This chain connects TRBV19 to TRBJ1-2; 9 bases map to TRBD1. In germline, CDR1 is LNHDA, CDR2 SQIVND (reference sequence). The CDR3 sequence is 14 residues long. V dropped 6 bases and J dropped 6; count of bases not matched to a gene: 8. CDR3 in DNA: TGTGCCAGTAGAATCCATGGGACAGGGAATGGCTACACCTTC. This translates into CASRIHGTGNGYTF.

CDR3 DNA: TGCGCCAGCAGCACGCAGGAGAACACTGAAGCTTTCTTT. Its protein product is CASSTQENTEAFF. This chain uses TRBV5-1 with TRBJ1-1; unclear D gene. Trimming took off 4 bases at V and 1 base at J, with 8 bases between the two ends. Germline CDR1 and CDR2: SGHRS and YFSETQ. The CDR3 totals 13 residues.

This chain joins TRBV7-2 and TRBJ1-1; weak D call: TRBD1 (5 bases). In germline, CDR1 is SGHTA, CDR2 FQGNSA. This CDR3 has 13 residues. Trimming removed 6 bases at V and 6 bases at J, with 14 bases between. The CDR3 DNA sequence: TGTGCCAGCAGGTATCGGACAATTGCTGAAGCTTTCTTT. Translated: CASRYRTIAEAFF.

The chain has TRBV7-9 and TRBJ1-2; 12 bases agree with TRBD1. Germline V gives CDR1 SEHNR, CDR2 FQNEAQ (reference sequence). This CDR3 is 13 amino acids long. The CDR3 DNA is TGTGTCCTAGGGGGACAGGGGGCATCTGGCTACACCTTC. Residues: CVLGGQGASGYTF.

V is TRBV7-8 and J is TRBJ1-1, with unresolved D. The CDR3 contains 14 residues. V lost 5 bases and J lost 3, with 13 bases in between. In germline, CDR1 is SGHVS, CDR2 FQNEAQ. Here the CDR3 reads CASSPGGRHTEAFF. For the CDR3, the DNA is TGTGCCAGCAGCCCCGGAGGCCGACACACTGAAGCTTTCTTT.

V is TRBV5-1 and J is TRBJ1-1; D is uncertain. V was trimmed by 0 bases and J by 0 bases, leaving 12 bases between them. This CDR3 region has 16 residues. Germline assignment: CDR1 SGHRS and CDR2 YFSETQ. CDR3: CASSLVAASMNTEAFF. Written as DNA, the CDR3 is TGCGCCAGCAGCTTGGTAGCAGCCAGCATGAACACTGAAGCTTTCTTT.

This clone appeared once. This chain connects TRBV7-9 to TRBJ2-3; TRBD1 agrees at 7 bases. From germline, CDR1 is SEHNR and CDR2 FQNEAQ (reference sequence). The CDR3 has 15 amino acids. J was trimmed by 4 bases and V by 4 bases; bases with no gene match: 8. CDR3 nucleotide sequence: TGTGCCAGCAGCTCGACAGGGCCGCCCGCAGATACGCAGTATTTT. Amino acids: CASSSTGPPADTQYF.

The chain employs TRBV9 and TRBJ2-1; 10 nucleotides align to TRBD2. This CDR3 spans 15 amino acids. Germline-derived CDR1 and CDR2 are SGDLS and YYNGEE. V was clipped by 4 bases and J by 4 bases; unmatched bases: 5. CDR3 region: CASSPSSGGYNEQFF. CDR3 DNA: TGTGCCAGCAGCCCTTCTAGCGGGGGTTACAATGAGCAGTTCTTC.

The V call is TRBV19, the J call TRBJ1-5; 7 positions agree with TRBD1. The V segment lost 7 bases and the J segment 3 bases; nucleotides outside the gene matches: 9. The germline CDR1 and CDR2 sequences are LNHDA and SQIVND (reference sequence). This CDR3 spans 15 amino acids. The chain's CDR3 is CASKQGTANNQPQHF. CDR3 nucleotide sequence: TGTGCCAGTAAGCAGGGGACAGCCAACAATCAGCCCCAGCATTTT.

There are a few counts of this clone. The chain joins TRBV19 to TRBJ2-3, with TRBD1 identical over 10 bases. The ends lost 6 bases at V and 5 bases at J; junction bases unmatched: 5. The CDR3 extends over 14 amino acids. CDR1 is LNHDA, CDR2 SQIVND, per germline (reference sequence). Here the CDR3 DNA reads TGTGCCAGTAGAGACAGGGGGCGAGTAGATACGCAGTATTTT. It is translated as CASRDRGRVDTQYF. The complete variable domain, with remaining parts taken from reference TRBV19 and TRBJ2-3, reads DGGITQSPKYLFRKEGQNVTLSCEQNLNHDAMYWYRQDPGQGLRLIYYSQIVNDFQKGDIAEGYSVSREKKESFPLTVTSAQKNPTAFYLCASRDRGRVDTQYFGPGTRLTVL.

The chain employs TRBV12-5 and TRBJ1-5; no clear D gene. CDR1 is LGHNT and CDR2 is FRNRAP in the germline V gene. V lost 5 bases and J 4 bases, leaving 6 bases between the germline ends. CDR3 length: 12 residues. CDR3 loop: CASGRDNQPQHF. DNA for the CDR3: TGTGCTAGTGGTCGCGATAATCAGCCCCAGCATTTT.

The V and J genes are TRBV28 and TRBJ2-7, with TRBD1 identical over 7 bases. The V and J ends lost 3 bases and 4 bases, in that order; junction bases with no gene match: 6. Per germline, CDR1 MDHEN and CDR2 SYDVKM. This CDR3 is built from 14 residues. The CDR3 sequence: CASSLRQGLYEQYF. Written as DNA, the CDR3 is TGTGCCAGCAGTTTGAGACAGGGCCTTTACGAGCAGTACTTC.

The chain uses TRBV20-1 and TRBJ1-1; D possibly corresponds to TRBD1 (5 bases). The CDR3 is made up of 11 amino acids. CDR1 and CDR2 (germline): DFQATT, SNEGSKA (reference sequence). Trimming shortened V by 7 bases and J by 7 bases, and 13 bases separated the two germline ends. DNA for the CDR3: TGCAGTGTCCCTCGGGGGGGTGAAGCTTTCTTT. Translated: CSVPRGGEAFF.

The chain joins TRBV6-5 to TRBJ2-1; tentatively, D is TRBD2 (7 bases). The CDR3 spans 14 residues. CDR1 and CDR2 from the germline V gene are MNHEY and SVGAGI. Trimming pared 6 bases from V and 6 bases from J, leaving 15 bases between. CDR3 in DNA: TGTGCCAGCAGCCCCGCGGGGGCAGTCAATGAGCAGTTCTTC. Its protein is CASSPAGAVNEQFF.